Presented here are 22 T cell receptor beta chains from one specimen sequenced in a study of CD8+CD57+ T cells in acquired aplastic anemia. Genomic DNA constituted the template upon which TCR beta VDJ and CDR3 profiling was performed. TCRdb ran MiXCR on the reads and lists one entry per CDR3 protein. The data hold more than 70,000 distinct CDR3 sequences, with roughly three quarters observed a single time. The sequenced patients had an expansion of CD8+CD57+ cells seen by flow cytometry. Sequencing used sorted CD4+, CD8+, or CD8+CD57+ T cells (not recorded which) from PBMCs. The receptors were sampled from a human donor with aplastic anemia.

As for this clonotype: The junction departs from germline at one end; a sequencing error may be responsible. J is TRBJ2-3 and V is TRBV6-4, with 11 positions matching TRBD2. CDR3 length: 16 amino acids. The germline V gene has CDR1 MRHNA and CDR2 SNTAGT. CDR3 sequence reads: CASSDSSGGATDTHYF. Here the CDR3 DNA reads TGTGCCAGCAGTGACTCTAGCGGGGGGGCTACAGATACGCATTATTTT.

In this sample, this clonotype turned up a few times. The CDR3, as DNA: TGTGCCAGTAGTACCGGACTAGCGCCCGCCTACGAGCAGTACTTC. It yields the protein CASSTGLAPAYEQYF. The chain uses TRBV19 and TRBJ2-7; 9 nucleotides agree with TRBD2. Germline V gene data show CDR1 as LNHDA and CDR2 as SQIVND (reference sequence). V trimming: 4 bases; J trimming: 2 bases; junction bases outside the gene matches: 6. This CDR3 spans 15 amino acids.

Worth noting for this clonotype: An end of the junction differs from the germline gene, which may be a read error. The V and J genes are TRBV2 and TRBJ1-4, with D uncertain. This CDR3 comprises 14 residues. Germline V lookup: CDR1 SNHLY, CDR2 FYNNEI. CDR3 region: CASREVATNEKLFF. The CDR3 region has the DNA TGTGCCAGCAGGGAAGTTGCAACTAATGAAAAACTGTTTTTT.

The chain couples TRBV28 to TRBJ1-1; the D gene is possibly TRBD1 (6 bases). Germline CDR1 MDHEN, CDR2 SYDVKM. The V gene lost 6 bases and the J gene lost 4 bases, with 18 bases spanning the gap. The CDR3 covers 15 residues. Written as DNA, the CDR3 is TGTGCCAGCAGCCTGGCCAGGGGAGGGGGCACTGAAGCTTTCTTT. Translated: CASSLARGGGTEAFF.

The rearrangement joins TRBV11-2 to TRBJ1-2; D is unclear. Germline CDR1 is SGHAT and CDR2 is FQNNGV. V was trimmed by 1 base and J by 5 bases, leaving 8 bases between them. The CDR3 has 13 residues. The chain's CDR3 is CASSLGGPYGYTF. The DNA for the CDR3 is TGTGCCAGCAGCTTAGGTGGGCCTTATGGCTACACCTTC.

There are a few counts of this clonotype. J is TRBJ2-3 and V is TRBV24-1, with D tentatively TRBD2 (6 bases). Germline V gives CDR1 KGHDR, CDR2 SFDVKD. The CDR3 totals 15 residues. The V end was cut by 5 bases, the J end by 2 bases, with 13 bases between. The CDR3 loop is CATSAMSGSTDTQYF. CDR3 bases: TGTGCCACCAGTGCCATGAGCGGGTCCACAGATACGCAGTATTTT.

Of note for this clonotype: The junction and the germline gene differ at one end; a read error may be behind it. CDR3 nucleotide sequence: TGTGCCAGCAGTTACTCGAAAGGGACCAACCTTCTCTATGGCTACACCTTC. Its protein product is CASSYSKGTNLLYGYTF. The chain joins TRBV10-3 to TRBJ1-2, with TRBD1 as a possible D gene (5 bases). From germline, CDR1 is ENHRY and CDR2 SYGVKD. CDR3 size: 17 residues.

The rearrangement joins TRBV5-8 to TRBJ2-5; D is unresolved. V lost 1 base and J 1 base, leaving 8 bases between the germline ends. Germline CDR1 and CDR2: SGHTS and YDEGEE. The CDR3 totals 14 residues. CDR3 bases: TGTGCCAGCAGCTTGTACTTGCGCCAAGAGACCCAGTACTTC. Residues: CASSLYLRQETQYF.

V gene TRBV2 combines with J gene TRBJ2-7; D uncertain. Germline CDR1 is SNHLY and CDR2 is FYNNEI. Trimming cost V 4 bases and J 0 bases, with 10 bases left between them. This CDR3 is 14 amino acids long. The CDR3 protein is CASSAGRFSYEQYF. The CDR3, as DNA: TGTGCCAGCAGTGCAGGCAGATTCTCCTACGAGCAGTACTTC.

The chain couples TRBV7-9 to TRBJ1-1, with TRBD1 as a possible D gene (5 bases). Germline V lookup: CDR1 SEHNR, CDR2 FQNEAQ (reference sequence). CDR3 length: 12 residues. The V end was cut by 5 bases, the J end by 5 bases, with 9 bases between. CDR3: CASSHGGTEAFF. DNA for the CDR3: TGTGCCAGCAGCCATGGGGGGACTGAAGCTTTCTTT.

The chain links TRBV7-8 to TRBJ2-1; unclear D gene. The CDR3 contains 13 residues. Trimming stripped 11 bases from V and 5 bases from J, with 16 bases between. Per the germline V gene, CDR1 is SGHVS and CDR2 is FQNEAQ. The chain's CDR3 is CAWSVQANNEQFF. The CDR3 bases are TGTGCCTGGAGTGTACAAGCGAACAATGAGCAGTTCTTC. The whole variable domain, remainder taken from reference TRBV7-8 and TRBJ2-1, is GAGVSQSPRYKVAKRGQDVALRCDPISGHVSLFWYQQALGQGPEFLTYFQNEAQLDKSGLPSDRFFAERPEGSVSTLKIQRTQQEDSAVYLCAWSVQANNEQFFGPGTRLTVL.

This chain links TRBV10-2 with TRBJ1-1, with a weak D call TRBD1 (6 bases). V lost 2 bases to trimming and J lost 5 bases, with 12 bases between them. Germline assignment: CDR1 WSHSY and CDR2 SAAADI. The CDR3 sequence is 14 residues long. In nucleotides, the CDR3 is TGCGCCAGCAGTGAGGGCAGGGGATTTACTGAAGCTTTCTTT. Its protein is CASSEGRGFTEAFF.

A single count supports this clonotype. The rearrangement links TRBV29-1 to TRBJ2-2; 7 nucleotides match TRBD1. Germline V gene lookup returns CDR1 SQVTM and CDR2 ANQGSEA. V lost 5 bases and J lost 3; bases outside the gene matches: 18. The CDR3 loop spans 18 amino acids. The DNA of the CDR3 is TGCAGCGTTAAAGGGGACAGAAAAACGCCCAGACACACCGGGGAGCTGTTTTTT. As protein: CSVKGDRKTPRHTGELFF.

V usage is TRBV20-1 and J usage is TRBJ2-7, with D unresolved. V was cut by 1 base and J by 0 bases, with 10 bases left in between. In germline, CDR1 is DFQATT, CDR2 SNEGSKA (reference sequence). The CDR3 is made up of 14 amino acids. The CDR3 DNA is TGCAGTGCTAGAGTTAGCTCCAGCTCCTACGAGCAGTACTTC. This gives the protein CSARVSSSSYEQYF.

This sequence joins TRBV7-6 and TRBJ2-2; D ambiguous. V shed 5 bases and J shed 6 bases, with 4 bases lying between them. This CDR3 has 11 residues. The germline CDR1 and CDR2 sequences are SGHVS and FNYEAQ. In nucleotides, the CDR3 is TGTGCCAGCAGCCCCCCCGGGGAGCTGTTTTTT. As protein: CASSPPGELFF.

The chain combines TRBV25-1 with TRBJ1-6; D may be TRBD1 (6 bases). CDR3 length: 14 residues. V gave up 7 bases and J gave up 5 bases, with 12 bases separating them. Germline V gene lookup returns CDR1 MGHDK and CDR2 SYGVNS. The CDR3, as DNA: TGTGCCAGCACGATCACAGGGAATAATTCACCCCTCCACTTT. Residues: CASTITGNNSPLHF.

V gene TRBV29-1 combines with J gene TRBJ2-5; D not certain. Germline V gives CDR1 SQVTM, CDR2 ANQGSEA. Trimming pared 5 bases from V and 1 base from J, leaving 8 bases between. CDR3 size: 12 residues. The CDR3 bases are TGCAGCGTTCTCCCAGGCCAAGAGACCCAGTACTTC. This translates into CSVLPGQETQYF.

This clonotype occurred once. CDR3 nucleotides: TGTGCCAGCCTCATTGATCTCATGAACACTGAAGCTTTCTTT. Translating gives CASLIDLMNTEAFF. The chain uses TRBV2 and TRBJ1-1; unclear D gene. This CDR3 region has 14 residues. The germline V gene has CDR1 SNHLY and CDR2 FYNNEI. V was trimmed by 8 bases and J by 0 bases, leaving 13 bases between them.

The rearrangement links TRBV7-7 to TRBJ2-1; D is perhaps TRBD1 (6 bases). Trimming removed 5 bases from V and 4 bases from J, with 9 bases in between. Germline-derived CDR1 and CDR2 are SSHAT and FNYEAQ (reference sequence). The CDR3 has 13 residues. The CDR3, as DNA: TGTGCCAGCAGCAGGACAGTGTACAATGAGCAGTTCTTC. Translated, it gives CASSRTVYNEQFF.

The rearrangement links TRBV10-3 to TRBJ2-2, with 12 bases aligning to TRBD2. CDR3 length equals 18 residues. The germline CDR1 and CDR2 sequences are ENHRY and SYGVKD. V gave up 3 bases and J gave up 7 bases; unmatched junction bases: 12. CDR3 DNA sequence: TGTGCCATCAGTGAAAGCGTGGGGCTAGCGGGAGGGCACGGGGAGCTGTTTTTT. Translated: CAISESVGLAGGHGELFF.

J is TRBJ2-3 and V is TRBV20-1, with D maybe TRBD1 (6 bases). Trimming shortened V by 3 bases and J by 0 bases, and 16 bases separated the two germline ends. The CDR3 spans 16 residues. From germline, CDR1 is DFQATT and CDR2 SNEGSKA (reference sequence). This chain's CDR3 is CSARDWSQGSTDTQYF. The CDR3 nucleotides read TGCAGTGCTAGGGACTGGTCACAGGGCAGCACAGATACGCAGTATTTT.

The rearrangement joins TRBV7-3 to TRBJ2-5, with D perhaps TRBD1 (6 bases). The V and J ends lost 5 bases and 9 bases respectively, with 16 bases between them. CDR1 is SGHTA and CDR2 is FQGTGA in the germline V gene. This CDR3 has 13 residues. DNA of the CDR3: TGTGCCAGCAGCACCTCGGGACATCTGTCCCAGTACTTC. Translated, it gives CASSTSGHLSQYF.